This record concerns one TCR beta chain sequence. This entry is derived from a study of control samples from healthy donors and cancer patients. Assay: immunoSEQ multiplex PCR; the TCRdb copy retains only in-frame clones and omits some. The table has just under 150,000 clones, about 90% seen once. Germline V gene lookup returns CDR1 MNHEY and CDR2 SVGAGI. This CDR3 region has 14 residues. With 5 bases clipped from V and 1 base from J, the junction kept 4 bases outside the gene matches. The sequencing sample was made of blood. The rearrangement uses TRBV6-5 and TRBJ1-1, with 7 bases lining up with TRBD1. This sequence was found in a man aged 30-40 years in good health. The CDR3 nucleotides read TGTGCCAGCAGTAGACAGGGTGCGAACACTGAAGCTTTCTTT. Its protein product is CASSRQGANTEAFF.